One sample yielded the 23 T cell receptor beta chains listed below, sequenced in a study of T-cell memory formation after mild COVID-19. In TCRdb, the 5' RACE reads were re-called with MiXCR into one record per CDR3 protein. Among about 290,000 distinct CDR3 sequences listed, approximately 19% were seen once. The sequencing sample was made of PBMCs or a T cell subset sorted from them (not recorded which). The receptor set was obtained from a man aged 18 to 35 who had mild COVID-19 (a few samples of this study predate the infection). Cell type and time point are not known.

The chain has TRBV20-1 and TRBJ2-5; D might be TRBD2 (5 bases). The length of the CDR3 is 14 residues. The ends were cut back, 0 bases at V and 1 base at J, with 9 bases in the middle. Germline loops: CDR1 DFQATT, CDR2 SNEGSKA (reference sequence). CDR3 residues: CSAREGLAQETQYF. The DNA of the CDR3 is TGCAGTGCTAGAGAAGGTCTAGCCCAAGAGACCCAGTACTTC.

This sequence joins TRBV4-1 and TRBJ1-5; D ambiguous. Trimming removed 3 bases at V and 3 bases at J, with 6 bases between. The CDR3 covers 13 residues. Germline CDR1 and CDR2: MGHRA and YSYEKL. CDR3 nucleotide sequence: TGCGCCAGCAGCCAGGAGAACAATCAGCCCCAGCATTTT. Translating it yields CASSQENNQPQHF.

V and J are TRBV7-2 and TRBJ1-6, with D unclear. The CDR3 consists of 16 residues. Per germline, CDR1 SGHTA and CDR2 FQGNSA. V was trimmed by 4 bases and J by 9 bases, leaving 19 bases between them. The CDR3 DNA sequence: TGTGCCAGCAGCTCAGTCAACCGAATTATTGGTTCACCCCTCCACTTT. Translated: CASSSVNRIIGSPLHF.

The chain uses TRBV4-1 and TRBJ2-7; D might be TRBD2 (6 bases). From germline, CDR1 is MGHRA and CDR2 YSYEKL. The CDR3 length is 17 residues. Between the trimmed V and J ends, which lost 5 bases and 3 bases, there was a span of 23 bases. The CDR3 sequence: CASSARLQGGEDYEQYF. The CDR3 coding sequence is TGCGCCAGCAGCGCTCGCCTTCAGGGTGGGGAGGACTACGAGCAGTACTTC.

This clonotype appeared a few times. The chain couples TRBV7-2 to TRBJ1-1; tentative D call: TRBD1 (6 bases). There are 14 residues in the CDR3. The V gene lost 6 bases and the J gene lost 4 bases, with 15 bases spanning the gap. CDR1 and CDR2 from the germline V gene are SGHTA and FQGNSA. The CDR3 DNA sequence: TGTGCCAGCAGTAGGTCAGGGGCGTTCACTGAAGCTTTCTTT. Protein product: CASSRSGAFTEAFF.

This clonotype was picked up a small number of times. The chain uses TRBV28 and TRBJ2-3; maybe TRBD1 (7 bases). CDR3 length equals 16 residues. V was trimmed by 9 bases and J by 2 bases, leaving 21 bases between them. Germline lookup yields CDR1 MDHEN and CDR2 SYDVKM. This CDR3 is CASSSNRGGYTDTQYF. The DNA for the CDR3 is TGTGCCAGTTCCTCCAACAGGGGAGGCTACACAGATACGCAGTATTTT. Full variable domain (remainder filled in from reference TRBV28 and TRBJ2-3): DVKVTQSSRYLVKRTGEKVFLECVQDMDHENMFWYRQDPGLGLRLIYFSYDVKMKEKGDIPEGYSVSREKKERFSLILESASTNQTSMYLCASSSNRGGYTDTQYFGPGTRLTVL.

The chain uses TRBV23-1 and TRBJ1-2; TRBD1 might be the D (5 bases). TRBV23-1 is known as an ORF, though its function is uncertain. V was shortened by 6 bases and J by 0 bases, with 11 bases between the two germline ends. There are 14 residues in the CDR3. In DNA, the CDR3 is TGCGCCAGCAGGGTGACAGCTACTAACTATGGCTACACCTTC. It yields the protein CASRVTATNYGYTF.

This chain links TRBV9 with TRBJ1-1; TRBD1 matches at 7 bases. The V gene's germline CDR1 is SGDLS and CDR2 YYNGEE. After removal of 4 bases from V and 3 bases from J, the junction contained 15 bases not matched to a gene. The CDR3 totals 17 residues. The DNA for the CDR3 is TGTGCCAGCAGCCCCTTGGGTAGACAGGGTGTGGACACTGAAGCTTTCTTT. This translates into CASSPLGRQGVDTEAFF.

The chain recombines TRBV5-6 with TRBJ2-3; D remains unclear. The CDR3 sequence is 14 residues long. Germline CDR1 reads SGHDT; CDR2 reads YYEEEE. Trimming took off 4 bases at V and 2 bases at J, with 11 bases between the two ends. The DNA for the CDR3 is TGTGCCAGCAGCCCTGCCTCGACCACAGATACGCAGTATTTT. Its protein is CASSPASTTDTQYF.

The rearrangement links TRBV7-2 to TRBJ2-7; D perhaps matches TRBD1 (6 bases). The germline V gene has CDR1 SGHTA and CDR2 FQGNSA. The V gene lost 2 bases and the J gene lost 5 bases, with 16 bases spanning the gap. CDR3 length: 15 residues. CDR3 sequence: CASSLTQGVLDEQYV. CDR3 nucleotides: TGTGCCAGCAGCTTAACACAGGGAGTCTTGGACGAGCAGTACGTC.

The chain links TRBV2 to TRBJ2-1, with TRBD2 as a possible D gene (6 bases). In germline, CDR1 is SNHLY, CDR2 FYNNEI. This CDR3 contains 12 residues. Trimming stripped 0 bases from V and 11 bases from J, with 8 bases between. The CDR3 DNA reads TGTGCCAGCAGTGAAGCGAGGACTAAGCAGTTCTTC. It encodes CASSEARTKQFF.

This clonotype showed up just a few times. The chain carries TRBV20-1 and TRBJ2-5; TRBD2 agrees at 9 bases. The CDR3 is made up of 14 amino acids. After removal of 3 bases from V and 4 bases from J, the junction contained 6 bases not matched to a gene. Per germline, CDR1 DFQATT and CDR2 SNEGSKA (reference sequence). CDR3 region: CSARSGGYGETQYF. The CDR3 DNA reads as TGCAGTGCTAGGAGCGGGGGGTACGGAGAGACCCAGTACTTC.

The chain joins TRBV7-9 to TRBJ1-1, with D tentatively TRBD1 (6 bases). V was cut by 7 bases and J by 4 bases, with 16 bases left in between. Germline values: CDR1 SEHNR, CDR2 FQNEAQ (reference sequence). The CDR3 has 14 amino acids. CDR3 bases: TGTGCCAGCATCGGTCAGGGGTTTGTCACTGAAGCTTTCTTT. Encoded protein: CASIGQGFVTEAFF.

This clonotype was observed a handful of times. The chain couples TRBV18 to TRBJ2-7; D is uncertain. The CDR3 is 13 residues long. The V end was cut by 0 bases, the J end by 7 bases, with 10 bases between. Germline lookup yields CDR1 KGHSH and CDR2 LQKENI. CDR3 coding DNA: TGTGCCAGCTCACCACCCGCCCTAGTGGAGCAGTACTTC. Translating it yields CASSPPALVEQYF.

The rearrangement joins TRBV20-1 to TRBJ2-3; TRBD1 agrees at 7 bases. Germline CDR1 is DFQATT and CDR2 is SNEGSKA (reference sequence). Germline trimming cut 3 bases from V and 2 bases from J; bases unmatched to any gene: 11. The CDR3 runs 16 residues. CDR3 in DNA: TGCAGTGCTAGTCGGACTTCCAGGGGGAACACAGATACGCAGTATTTT. Translation: CSASRTSRGNTDTQYF.

Many counts were recorded for this clonotype. This chain uses TRBV6-4 with TRBJ2-3; D uncertain. The V end lost 2 bases, the J end lost 0 bases, and 9 bases lay between the germline ends. The CDR3 contains 15 residues. The germline CDR1 and CDR2 sequences are MRHNA and SNTAGT. The CDR3: CASSDRAASTDTQYF. Here the CDR3 DNA reads TGTGCCAGCAGTGACCGTGCAGCTAGCACAGATACGCAGTATTTT.

This clonotype was observed a handful of times. The chain joins TRBV4-2 to TRBJ1-4; tentatively, D is TRBD1 (6 bases). Trimming removed 3 bases from V and 3 bases from J, with 8 bases in between. CDR1 and CDR2 (germline): LGHNA, YNFKEQ. The CDR3 is 14 residues long. CDR3 in amino acids: CASSQGGPNEKLFF. CDR3 sequence (DNA): TGTGCCAGCAGCCAGGGGGGGCCTAATGAAAAACTGTTTTTT.

This clonotype occurred many times. The rearrangement uses TRBV3-1 and TRBJ2-5; D is unresolved. The V gene lost 0 bases and the J gene lost 7 bases, with 9 bases spanning the gap. In germline, CDR1 is LGHDT, CDR2 YNNKEL (reference sequence). The CDR3 extends over 13 amino acids. The CDR3 DNA sequence: TGTGCCAGCAGCCAAGAGGGGTTTGGGACCCAGTACTTC. Amino acids: CASSQEGFGTQYF.

J is TRBJ1-6 and V is TRBV12-3 or TRBV12-4, with D hard to call. CDR3 length equals 12 residues. Trimming shortened V by 3 bases and J by 9 bases, and 6 bases separated the two germline ends. The CDR3 DNA sequence: TGTGCCAGCAGTTTTAGTATTTCACCCCTCCACTTT. This sequence encodes CASSFSISPLHF.

Only a few counts were recorded for this clonotype. This rearrangement joins TRBV12-3 or TRBV12-4 to TRBJ2-3; TRBD2 matches at 10 bases. V was clipped by 3 bases and J by 7 bases; unmatched bases: 7. This CDR3 region has 15 residues. DNA for the CDR3: TGTGCCAGCAGTTTCCCTAGCGGGGGCCTAAATACGCAGTATTTT. It is translated as CASSFPSGGLNTQYF.

This sequence joins TRBV20-1 and TRBJ2-7, with D possibly being TRBD1 (5 bases). The V end lost 6 bases, the J end lost 3 bases, and 21 bases lay between the germline ends. Germline V gene sequence: CDR1 DFQATT, CDR2 SNEGSKA (reference sequence). The CDR3 extends over 15 amino acids. This chain's CDR3 is CSAPKAGSTIYEQYF. The CDR3, as DNA: TGCAGTGCCCCTAAGGCAGGGTCCACCATCTACGAGCAGTACTTC.

This clonotype has just a few counts. This CDR3 reads CASSLRTEGYIQYF. The CDR3 DNA reads as TGCGCCAGCAGCCTCAGGACAGAGGGATACATTCAGTACTTC. The chain couples TRBV5-1 to TRBJ2-4; maybe TRBD1 (6 bases). Per germline, CDR1 SGHRS and CDR2 YFSETQ. The CDR3 length is 14 residues. V dropped 4 bases and J dropped 8 bases, with 16 bases sitting between them.

This clonotype was counted a few times. The chain joins TRBV6-2 or TRBV6-3 to TRBJ2-5, with D maybe TRBD2 (5 bases). This CDR3 is built from 13 residues. The germline V gene has CDR1 MNHEY and CDR2 SVGEGT. Trimming took 7 bases from V and 6 from J, leaving 15 bases between them. This CDR3 reads CASNSAVGKTQYF. CDR3 nucleotides: TGTGCCAGCAATTCAGCGGTGGGGAAGACCCAGTACTTC.